This T cell receptor beta chain was identified in a study of blood T cell repertoires in COVID-19. Study-wide context: Specimens from acute and convalescent COVID-19 originated in the United States, Italy and Spain.

Study processing details: Reference gene primer amplification gave nucleated cell count estimates. Repertoires were generated with immunoSEQ multiplex PCR, while TCRdb's copy carries only in-frame clones and drops some. V and J calls and clone size follow that table, whereas D and trimming were derived from the DNA. The table lists fewer than 350,000 clones, approximately 80% of them singletons. This CDR3 spans 16 amino acids. Germline V gene lookup returns CDR1 SQVTM and CDR2 ANQGSEA. V was clipped by 2 bases and J by 4 bases, with 18 bases between them. The gene calls are TRBV29-1 and TRBJ2-1; tentative D call: TRBD2 (6 bases). Specimen: peripheral blood. The TCR sequence derives from a woman between 50 and 59 years old with active or convalescent COVID-19. CDR3 bases: TGCAGCGTTGAATCCGGGCGGGGAGAATCTTACAATGAGCAGTTCTTC. Amino acid sequence: CSVESGRGESYNEQFF.